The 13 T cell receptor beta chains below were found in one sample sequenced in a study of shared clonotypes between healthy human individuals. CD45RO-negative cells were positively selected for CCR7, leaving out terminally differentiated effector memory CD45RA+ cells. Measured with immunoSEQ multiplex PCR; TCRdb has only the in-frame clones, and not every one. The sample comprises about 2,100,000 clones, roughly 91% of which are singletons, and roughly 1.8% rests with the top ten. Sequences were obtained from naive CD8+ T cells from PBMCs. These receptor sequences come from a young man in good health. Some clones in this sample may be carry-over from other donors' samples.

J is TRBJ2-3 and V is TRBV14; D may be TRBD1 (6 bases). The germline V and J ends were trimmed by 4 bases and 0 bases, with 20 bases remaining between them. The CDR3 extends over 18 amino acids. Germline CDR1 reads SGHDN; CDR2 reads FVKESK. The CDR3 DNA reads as TGTGCCAGCAGCCGGCGTACAGGGTATCTGATCAGCACAGATACGCAGTATTTT. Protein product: CASSRRTGYLISTDTQYF.

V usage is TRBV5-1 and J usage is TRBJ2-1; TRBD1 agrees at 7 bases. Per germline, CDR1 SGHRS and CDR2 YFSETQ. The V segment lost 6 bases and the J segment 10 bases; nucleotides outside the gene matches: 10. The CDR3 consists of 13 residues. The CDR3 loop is CASKGRGPPEQFF. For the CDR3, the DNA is TGCGCCAGCAAGGGTAGGGGGCCCCCGGAGCAGTTCTTC.

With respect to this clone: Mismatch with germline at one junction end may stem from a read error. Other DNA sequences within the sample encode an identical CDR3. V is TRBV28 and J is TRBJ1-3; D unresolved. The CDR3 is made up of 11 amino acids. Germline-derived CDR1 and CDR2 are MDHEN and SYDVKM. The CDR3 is CASSSGNTIYF. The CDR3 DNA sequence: TGTGCCAGCAGTTCTGGGAACACCATATATTTT.

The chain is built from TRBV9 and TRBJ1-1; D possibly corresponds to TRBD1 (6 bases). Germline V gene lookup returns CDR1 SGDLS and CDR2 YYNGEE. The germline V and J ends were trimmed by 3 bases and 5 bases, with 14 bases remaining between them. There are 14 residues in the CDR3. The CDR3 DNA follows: TGTGCCAGCAGCGCTCGACAGGAGAGAACTGAAGCTTTCTTT. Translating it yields CASSARQERTEAFF.

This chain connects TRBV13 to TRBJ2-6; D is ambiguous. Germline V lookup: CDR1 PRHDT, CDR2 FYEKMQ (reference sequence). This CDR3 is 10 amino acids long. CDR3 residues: CVSGANVLTF. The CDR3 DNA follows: TGTGTCTCTGGGGCCAACGTCCTGACTTTC.

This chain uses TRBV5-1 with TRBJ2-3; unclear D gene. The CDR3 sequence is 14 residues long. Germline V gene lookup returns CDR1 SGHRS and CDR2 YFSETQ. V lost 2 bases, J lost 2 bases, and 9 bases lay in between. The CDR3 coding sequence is TGCGCCAGCAGCTTAAGCCTATTCACAGATACGCAGTATTTT. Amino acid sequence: CASSLSLFTDTQYF.

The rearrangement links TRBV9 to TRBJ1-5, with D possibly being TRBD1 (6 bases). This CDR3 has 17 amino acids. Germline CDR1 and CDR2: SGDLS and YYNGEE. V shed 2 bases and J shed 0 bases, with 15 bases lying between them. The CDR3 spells CASSVGRDTDSNQPQHF. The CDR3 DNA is TGTGCCAGCAGCGTTGGCCGGGACACCGATAGCAATCAGCCCCAGCATTTT. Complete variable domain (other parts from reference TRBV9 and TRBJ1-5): DSGVTQTPKHLITATGQRVTLRCSPRSGDLSVYWYQQSLDQGLQFLIQYYNGEERAKGNILERFSAQQFPDLHSELNLSSLELGDSALYFCASSVGRDTDSNQPQHFGDGTRLSIL.

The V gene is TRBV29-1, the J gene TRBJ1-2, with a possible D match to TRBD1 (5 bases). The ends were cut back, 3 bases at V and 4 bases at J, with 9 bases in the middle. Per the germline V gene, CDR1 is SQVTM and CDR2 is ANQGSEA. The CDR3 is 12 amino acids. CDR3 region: CSVDRVSYGYTF. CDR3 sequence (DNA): TGCAGCGTTGACAGGGTTTCCTATGGCTACACCTTC. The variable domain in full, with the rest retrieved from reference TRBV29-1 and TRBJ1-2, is SAVISQKPSRDICQRGTSLTIQCQVDSQVTMMFWYRQQPGQSLTLIATANQGSEATYESGFVIDKFPISRPNLTFSTLTVSNMSPEDSSIYLCSVDRVSYGYTFGSGTRLTVV.

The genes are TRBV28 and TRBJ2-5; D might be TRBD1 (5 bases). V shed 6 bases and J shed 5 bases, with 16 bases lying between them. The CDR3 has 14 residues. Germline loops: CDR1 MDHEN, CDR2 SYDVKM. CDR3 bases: TGTGCCAGCAGCCAGGGCATCAGGTGGGAGACCCAGTACTTC. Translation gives CASSQGIRWETQYF.

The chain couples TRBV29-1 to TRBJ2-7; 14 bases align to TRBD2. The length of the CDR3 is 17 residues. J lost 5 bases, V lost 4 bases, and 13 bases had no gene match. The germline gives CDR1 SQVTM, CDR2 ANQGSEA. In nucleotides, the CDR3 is TGCAGCGTTGCCAGAATGCGACTAGCGGGAGGGGTCGACGAGCAGTACTTC. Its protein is CSVARMRLAGGVDEQYF.

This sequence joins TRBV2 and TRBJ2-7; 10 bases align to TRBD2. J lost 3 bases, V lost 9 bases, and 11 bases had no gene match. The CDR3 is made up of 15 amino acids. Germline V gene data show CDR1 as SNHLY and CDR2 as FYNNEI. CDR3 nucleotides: TGTGCCAGGGGACGGACTAGCGGATTGAACTACGAGCAGTACTTC. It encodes CARGRTSGLNYEQYF. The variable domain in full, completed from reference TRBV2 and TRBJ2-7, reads EPEVTQTPSHQVTQMGQEVILRCVPISNHLYFYWYRQILGQKVEFLVSFYNNEISEKSEIFDDQFSVERPDGSNFTLKIRSTKLEDSAMYFCARGRTSGLNYEQYFGPGTRLTVT.

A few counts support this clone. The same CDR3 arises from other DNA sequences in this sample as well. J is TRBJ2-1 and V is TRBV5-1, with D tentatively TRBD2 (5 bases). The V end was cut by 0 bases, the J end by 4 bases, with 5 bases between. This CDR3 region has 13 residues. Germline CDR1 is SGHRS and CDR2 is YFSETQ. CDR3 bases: TGCGCCAGCAGCTTGGGAGGGTACAATGAGCAGTTCTTC. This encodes CASSLGGYNEQFF.

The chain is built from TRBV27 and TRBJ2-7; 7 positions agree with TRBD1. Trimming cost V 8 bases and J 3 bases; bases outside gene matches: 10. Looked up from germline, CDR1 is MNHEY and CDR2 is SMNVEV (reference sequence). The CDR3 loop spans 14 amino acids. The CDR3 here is CASSDGDSLYEQYF. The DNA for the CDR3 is TGTGCCAGCTCGGATGGGGACAGCCTCTACGAGCAGTACTTC.